The source of this TCR beta chain is a study of blood T cell repertoires in COVID-19. Looking at the study overall: Sites across the United States, Italy and Spain contributed samples from acute and convalescent COVID-19. T cells, B-cell-depleted T cells, or PBMCs supplied cDNA or gDNA.

Original analysis: Reference gene primers were amplified, and this amplification served to estimate nucleated cell counts. TCRdb's copy holds only in-frame clones and misses some; the assay was immunoSEQ multiplex PCR. That table is the source of V, J and clone size, and D and trimming were worked out from the DNA. The sample has about 120,000 clones, more than 80% seen once. The ends lost 0 bases at V and 7 bases at J; junction bases unmatched: 9. CDR1 is LGHDT and CDR2 is YNNKEL in the germline V gene (reference sequence). The CDR3 extends over 16 amino acids. The receptor comes from a woman between 40 and 55 years old with acute or convalescent COVID-19. The V gene is TRBV3-1 (or the pseudogene TRBV3-2), the J gene TRBJ2-5, with 9 positions matching TRBD2. The specimen was peripheral blood. In DNA, the CDR3 is TGTGCCAGCAGCCAAGAGAAACTAGCGGGCGGGATGACCCAGTACTTC. As protein: CASSQEKLAGGMTQYF.